Sequencing of this T cell receptor beta chain was carried out in a study of cytomegalovirus exposure and HLA in healthy donors. PCR involved 60 Vbeta and 13 Jbeta primers. Assay: immunoSEQ multiplex PCR; the TCRdb copy retains only in-frame clones and omits some. The table lists approximately 160,000 clones, roughly 77% of them singletons, with 4.9% in the top ten. This CDR3 spans 15 amino acids. V lost 5 bases, J lost 1 base, and 4 bases stayed unmatched. Germline assignment: CDR1 SGHAT and CDR2 FQNNGV. The sample taken for sequencing was PBMCs. The clonotype was recovered from a male donor in good health and CMV-seronegative. The rearrangement links TRBV11-2 to TRBJ1-1; 10 bases are shared with TRBD1. CDR3 protein: CASSTGTGANTEAFF. The CDR3 nucleotides read TGTGCCAGCAGCACCGGGACAGGGGCGAACACTGAAGCTTTCTTT.